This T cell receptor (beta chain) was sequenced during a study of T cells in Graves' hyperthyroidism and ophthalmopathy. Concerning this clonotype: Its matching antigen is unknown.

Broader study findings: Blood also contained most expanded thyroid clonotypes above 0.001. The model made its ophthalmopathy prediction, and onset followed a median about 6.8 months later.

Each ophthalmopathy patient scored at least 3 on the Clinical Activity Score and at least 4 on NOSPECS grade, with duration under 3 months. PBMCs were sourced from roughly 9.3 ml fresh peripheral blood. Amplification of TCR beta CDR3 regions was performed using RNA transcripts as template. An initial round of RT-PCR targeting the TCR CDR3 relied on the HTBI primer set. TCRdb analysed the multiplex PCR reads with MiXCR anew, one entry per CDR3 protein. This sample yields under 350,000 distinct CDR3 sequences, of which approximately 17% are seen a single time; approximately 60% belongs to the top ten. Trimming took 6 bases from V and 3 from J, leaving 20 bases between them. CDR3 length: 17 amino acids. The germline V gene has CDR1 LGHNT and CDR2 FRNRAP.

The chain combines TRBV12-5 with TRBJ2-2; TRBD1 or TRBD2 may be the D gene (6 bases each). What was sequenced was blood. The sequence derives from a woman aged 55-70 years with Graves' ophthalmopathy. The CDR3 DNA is TGTGCTAGTGGCACTCAACAGGGATGGGAGGACACCGGGGAGCTGTTTTTT. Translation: CASGTQQGWEDTGELFF.